This T cell receptor beta chain was sequenced in a study of T cell responses to AZD1222 COVID-19 vaccine. Germline V gene sequence: CDR1 SEHNR, CDR2 FQNEAQ (reference sequence). The CDR3 runs 14 residues. Trimming left V 0 bases short and J 8 bases short, with 13 bases between. The method was immunoSEQ multiplex PCR; TCRdb's version includes in-frame clones alone and lacks a portion of them. This table holds about 160,000 clones, 70% to 90% found once. This clone was observed a handful of times. Its antigen is still unknown. General study points: Spike-specific TCR breadth and depth both grew after two AZD1222 doses.

Sequenced material: peripheral blood, taken 28 days after the second AZD1222 dose. This clonotype originated in an adult who received the AZD1222 COVID-19 vaccine. The chain is built from TRBV7-9 and TRBJ1-2; D gene ambiguous. The CDR3 nucleotides are TGTGCCAGCAGCTTAGCGCTGGCCGCGGGGGGCTACACCTTC. This gives the protein CASSLALAAGGYTF.